Sequencing of this TCR beta chain was carried out in a study of T cell responses to AZD1222 COVID-19 vaccine. The wider study: Some second doses came at about 4 weeks and others at about 12 weeks; these were pooled. Study results and limitations: Clonal diversity was possibly underestimated, and the donors were mostly white British, with more females.

Generated by immunoSEQ multiplex PCR, the TCRdb table keeps only in-frame clones and is missing some. The table has almost 65,000 clones, about four fifths seen once. As for this clone: Its matching antigen is unknown.

The sequence was collected from an adult in good health. The specimen comprised peripheral blood, sampled on day 0 of AZD1222 vaccination.

The CDR3 coding sequence is TGCGCCAGCAGCTTGTTTATGGCTTACCAAGAGACCCAGTACTTC. Translation: CASSLFMAYQETQYF. The J gene is TRBJ2-5, the V gene TRBV5-1; D not resolved. CDR1 is SGHRS, CDR2 YFSETQ, per germline. The length of the CDR3 is 15 residues. V was trimmed by 1 base and J by 0 bases, leaving 10 bases between them.